This TCR beta chain was recorded in a study of regulatory T cells in long-lasting Graves disease. Time point here: persistent/refractory GD, antithyroid drugs over 5 years with positive TRAb. Extracted PBMC RNA gave rise to the TCR library. Staff took about 9 milliliters of peripheral blood and put it into EDTA tubes. Germline CDR1 is DFQATT and CDR2 is SNEGSKA (reference sequence). The CDR3 is 12 residues long. After removal of 6 bases from V and 6 bases from J, the junction contained 5 bases not matched to a gene. In building TCR beta libraries, iRepertoire HTBI primers were used together with Arm-PCR of CDR3 regions. From the multiplex PCR reads, TCRdb called clonotypes with MiXCR, one entry per CDR3 protein. The data contain 700,000 or so distinct CDR3 sequences, around 30% of them seen just once; the ten biggest clones take up 42%.

The sequenced sample was peripheral blood mononuclear cells (PBMCs), obtained when the disease was refractory, from a patient treated with antithyroid drugs. The chain combines TRBV20-1 with TRBJ2-7; 10 nucleotides match TRBD2. This receptor was obtained from a female donor with Graves disease. The CDR3 region is CSASGTSVEQYF. The CDR3 DNA reads TGCAGTGCGTCCGGGACTAGCGTCGAGCAGTACTTC.